Only one count was recorded for the clone carrying this T cell receptor (beta chain). Antigen: not known. Profiling relied on immunoSEQ multiplex PCR, and the TCRdb table lists in-frame clones only, not all of them. The sample lists 45,000 to 65,000 clones; roughly nine tenths were seen once. This sample was included in a study of OX40 agonist ivuxolimab in advanced cancers. Whole-study context: At doses from 0.01 to 10 mg/kg, patients were given intravenous ivuxolimab every 2 weeks. Three patients showed partial responses: one hepatocellular carcinoma and two cutaneous melanoma cases.

Exclusion of a patient followed from autoimmune disease history or systemic immunosuppression. This CDR3 has 15 amino acids. In germline, CDR1 is LNHDA, CDR2 SQIVND (reference sequence). The trim removed 4 bases at V and 0 bases at J, leaving 4 bases unmatched. Findings of the study overall: Clones of CD4+ and CD8+ blood T cells grew by week 6 at doses of 0.1 to 3.0 mg/kg.

The V and J genes are TRBV19 and TRBJ2-7, with 9 positions matching TRBD2. The source is an adult with an advanced solid tumor such as melanoma, head and neck, liver or kidney cancer. The specimen was CD4+ or CD8+ T cells sorted from blood, collected in a trial of the OX40 agonist ivuxolimab. CDR3 residues: CASSTSGGPSYEQYF. CDR3 in DNA: TGTGCCAGTAGTACAAGCGGGGGGCCCTCCTACGAGCAGTACTTC.